The 11 T cell receptor beta chains given below trace back to one sample, sequenced in a study of shared clonotypes between healthy human individuals. Assay: immunoSEQ multiplex PCR; the TCRdb copy retains only in-frame clones and omits some. The data show around 300,000 clones, around 87% seen once. The sample consisted of memory CD8+ T cells sorted from blood. The sample's subset: CD45RO+ cells pooled with CCR7-negative TemRA cells. These receptors were obtained from a man between 18 and 29 years old in good health.

The rearrangement joins TRBV19 to TRBJ2-1; 14 bases line up with TRBD2. CDR3 length: 18 amino acids. V trimming: 1 base; J trimming: 8 bases; junction bases outside the gene matches: 10. Germline CDR1 is LNHDA and CDR2 is SQIVND (reference sequence). CDR3 protein: CASSIGLAGGMFGDEQFF. CDR3 bases: TGTGCCAGTAGTATAGGACTAGCGGGAGGGATGTTCGGCGATGAGCAGTTCTTC.

The rearrangement joins TRBV10-3 to TRBJ2-2, with 10 bases that match TRBD1. Germline assignment: CDR1 ENHRY and CDR2 SYGVKD. J gave up 12 bases and V 6 bases, and 4 bases lay outside the gene matches. The CDR3 length is 12 residues. DNA for the CDR3: TGTGCCATCAGCCGGACAGGGGGTCAGCTGTTTTTT. It encodes CAISRTGGQLFF.

The CDR3 nucleotides are TGTGCCAGCACCCAGCCCGAGGGCGACATTCAGTACTTC. Translated: CASTQPEGDIQYF. V is TRBV5-6 and J is TRBJ2-4, with D possibly being TRBD2 (5 bases). The germline V and J ends were trimmed by 6 bases and 8 bases, with 15 bases remaining between them. This CDR3 has 13 amino acids. Germline lookup yields CDR1 SGHDT and CDR2 YYEEEE. Variable domain in full (rest from reference TRBV5-6 and TRBJ2-4): DAGVTQSPTHLIKTRGQQVTLRCSPKSGHDTVSWYQQALGQGPQFIFQYYEEEERQRGNFPDRFSGHQFPNYSSELNVNALLLGDSALYLCASTQPEGDIQYFGAGTRLSVL.

The CDR3 is CASSGTSGGRHEQYF. The CDR3 nucleotides are TGTGCCAGCAGCGGGACTAGCGGGGGGAGGCACGAGCAGTACTTC. The chain carries TRBV2 and TRBJ2-7, with TRBD2 matching 15 bases. The CDR3 is 15 amino acids. Trimming took 6 bases from V and 5 from J; bases not matched to a gene: 5. Looked up from germline, CDR1 is SNHLY and CDR2 is FYNNEI.

This clone came up a few times. CDR3 amino acids: CASSQDTGIIQPQHF. CDR3 nucleotides: TGCGCCAGCAGCCAAGATACAGGGATCATCCAGCCCCAGCATTTT. V gene TRBV4-3 combines with J gene TRBJ1-5; D possibly corresponds to TRBD1 (6 bases). The CDR3 has 15 residues. V dropped 0 bases and J dropped 7 bases, with 13 bases sitting between them. The germline V gene encodes CDR1 LGHNA and CDR2 YSLEER.

V and J are TRBV9 and TRBJ2-7; 7 positions agree with TRBD1. With 3 bases clipped from V and 2 bases from J, the junction kept 5 bases outside the gene matches. Germline V gene data show CDR1 as SGDLS and CDR2 as YYNGEE. The CDR3 sequence is 14 residues long. The CDR3 sequence is CASSARDRPYEQYF. Here the CDR3 DNA reads TGTGCCAGCAGCGCACGGGACAGACCCTACGAGCAGTACTTC.

CDR3 protein: CASSYSQGANEKLFF. The CDR3 coding sequence is TGTGCCAGCAGTTACTCTCAGGGAGCTAATGAAAAACTGTTTTTT. The chain joins TRBV6-6 to TRBJ1-4; D is possibly TRBD1 (5 bases). CDR3 length equals 15 residues. V gave up 0 bases and J gave up 3 bases, with 8 bases separating them. Looked up from germline, CDR1 is MNHNY and CDR2 is SVGAGI (reference sequence).

A single count supports this clone. This rearrangement joins TRBV30 to TRBJ2-5; 8 nucleotides agree with TRBD1. Losses at the gene ends were 0 bases for V and 0 bases for J; bases not matched to a gene: 9. The CDR3 has 17 amino acids. Germline V lookup: CDR1 GTSNPN, CDR2 SVGIG (reference sequence). CDR3 bases: TGTGCCTGGAGTGTACCCCGGACAGGGATCTACCAAGAGACCCAGTACTTC. This sequence encodes CAWSVPRTGIYQETQYF.

The V and J genes are TRBV7-9 and TRBJ2-1; TRBD2 aligns across 7 bases. Trimming removed 5 bases from V and 4 bases from J; junction bases left unmatched: 11. There are 16 residues in the CDR3. CDR1 SEHNR and CDR2 FQNEAQ come from the germline V gene (reference sequence). As DNA, the CDR3 is TGTGCCAGCAGCCTCCTCACGGGGGGAGGATACAATGAGCAGTTCTTC. Protein product: CASSLLTGGGYNEQFF.

V gene TRBV27 combines with J gene TRBJ2-3; 7 bases line up with TRBD1. Germline V gene data show CDR1 as MNHEY and CDR2 as SMNVEV (reference sequence). CDR3 length: 15 residues. V lost 6 bases and J lost 1; bases outside the gene matches: 7. CDR3 sequence reads: CASSWDSLRTDTQYF. The CDR3 DNA reads as TGTGCCAGCAGCTGGGACAGCCTTCGCACAGATACGCAGTATTTT.

The rearrangement uses TRBV4-1 and TRBJ1-6; 7 bases align to TRBD1. CDR3 size: 16 residues. The junction had 14 bases not matched to a gene; V was cut back by 6 bases and J by 9 bases. Per germline, CDR1 MGHRA and CDR2 YSYEKL. The CDR3 DNA sequence: TGCGCCAGCAGTCTACTGGGACAGTCTTATGGTTCACCCCTCCACTTT. Its protein is CASSLLGQSYGSPLHF.